This T cell receptor beta chain is from a study of CD8+ T cells in alopecia areata. Points from the study as a whole: Clonality in lesional scalp, especially alopecia totalis/universalis, exceeded that of normal scalp. It was less clear whether patients shared TCRs than it was in mice, possibly because of HLA.

Peripheral blood and lesional scalp punch biopsies were taken from alopecia areata patients. This clone was counted between two and nine times. The antigen remains unidentified. Reverse transcribed after extraction, RNA yielded cDNA as the sequencing template. Only in-frame clones appear in the TCRdb table, and some are missing; sequencing was by immunoSEQ multiplex PCR. The sample lists roughly 60,000 clones, roughly 45% occurring once. Looked up from germline, CDR1 is SNHLY and CDR2 is FYNNEI. The CDR3 sequence is 13 residues long. V dropped 4 bases and J dropped 5 bases, with 10 bases sitting between them.

This sequence was found in a human donor with alopecia areata. The genes are TRBV2 and TRBJ2-3; no firm D call. Source material: NKG2D-low CD8+ T cells sorted from blood. CDR3 coding DNA: TGTGCCAGCAGTGCCTACTTCGAAGATACGCAGTATTTT. Translation: CASSAYFEDTQYF.